The clone carrying this T cell receptor beta chain has ten or more counts. Its matching antigen is unknown. The entry originates in a study of T cells in Graves' hyperthyroidism and ophthalmopathy. Study as a whole: Peripheral blood was collected at initial diagnosis, before any treatment. Findings and caveats of the study: A model built on 13 V-J features separated ophthalmopathy from stable hyperthyroidism.

The hyperthyroidism was newly diagnosed and had lasted under 2 months; the patients were aged 18 to 65. Exclusion followed for patients with uncontrolled infection, other autoimmune disease, pregnancy or lactation. There were TCR beta CDR3 regions amplified from RNA transcripts. RT-PCR in the first round (using the HTBI primer set) targeted the TCR CDR3. One entry per CDR3 protein, called by TCRdb with MiXCR from the multiplex PCR reads. This table holds roughly 700,000 distinct CDR3 sequences, around 15% found once. The TCR sequence derives from a man aged 45-65 years with Graves' hyperthyroidism. Sequenced sample: blood.

For the CDR3, the DNA is TGTGCCAGCAGCTCTGGACTAGAGTACTACGAGCAGTACTTC. Translated, it gives CASSSGLEYYEQYF. The chain joins TRBV11-1 to TRBJ2-7; 7 bases fit TRBD2. V dropped 4 bases and J dropped 3; count of bases not matched to a gene: 6. Germline V gene sequence: CDR1 SGHAT, CDR2 FQDESV (reference sequence). This CDR3 comprises 14 residues.